These 10 T cell receptor beta chains originate from one sample sequenced in a study of a mutant IDH1 vaccine in newly diagnosed glioma. Time point denoted: week 47, end of study. Vaccinated patients received 300 ug of mutant IDH1 20-mer peptide per dose, with topical imiquimod. These receptors have no known antigen. The protocol was immunoSEQ multiplex PCR, while the TCRdb copy is restricted to in-frame clones and leaves out a portion. This sample has about 94,000 clones; roughly nine tenths occur once, and the top ten carry roughly 0.81%. The sequencing here drew on PBMCs, taken from a glioma patient whose treatment included an IDH1 peptide vaccine. These receptors were collected from a woman between 45 and 65 years old with glioma.

The rearrangement joins TRBV7-2 to TRBJ2-7, with 8 bases fitting TRBD2. Trimming at V came to 7 bases and at J to 6 bases, leaving 14 bases not matched to a gene. The CDR3 is made up of 15 amino acids. CDR1 and CDR2 from the germline V gene are SGHTA and FQGNSA. The CDR3 spells CASTSGMGLVGEQYF. The CDR3 region has the DNA TGTGCCAGCACCTCGGGAATGGGACTAGTCGGCGAGCAGTACTTC.

This rearrangement joins TRBV2 to TRBJ2-2; D call uncertain. The V end was cut by 7 bases, the J end by 3 bases, with 3 bases between. Germline lookup yields CDR1 SNHLY and CDR2 FYNNEI. CDR3 length: 11 amino acids. The CDR3 DNA reads TGTGCCAGCAAATACACCGGGGAGCTGTTTTTT. Protein sequence: CASKYTGELFF.

Comments on this clone: One junction end does not reproduce the germline sequence, and a read error may be involved. The chain carries TRBV10-3 and TRBJ1-4, with a weak D call TRBD1 (5 bases). Looked up from germline, CDR1 is ENHRY and CDR2 is SYGVKD. This CDR3 has 13 amino acids. The CDR3 bases are TGTGCCATCAATGAGGGGAAGGGCGAAAAACTGTTTTTT. Translated, it gives CAINEGKGEKLFF.

V and J are TRBV5-1 and TRBJ2-7; D is unclear. The ends were cut back, 0 bases at V and 3 bases at J, with 13 bases in the middle. The germline CDR1 and CDR2 sequences are SGHRS and YFSETQ. The CDR3 has 15 amino acids. The CDR3 nucleotides read TGCGCCAGCAGCTTGGGAGGTGGCAAATACTACGAGCAGTACTTC. Amino acid sequence: CASSLGGGKYYEQYF.

This clone turned up a few times. CDR3 in amino acids: CASGAARDILFF. The CDR3 DNA sequence: TGTGCCAGCGGAGCAGCCCGGGATATACTGTTTTTT. The chain combines TRBV2 with TRBJ1-4; D call uncertain. The CDR3 has 12 amino acids. Trimming pared 8 bases from V and 13 bases from J, leaving 17 bases between. CDR1 SNHLY and CDR2 FYNNEI come from the germline V gene.

This sequence joins TRBV7-9 and TRBJ2-6; D not certain. In germline, CDR1 is SEHNR, CDR2 FQNEAQ (reference sequence). V lost 5 bases to trimming and J lost 4 bases, with 6 bases between them. CDR3 length: 13 amino acids. The CDR3 is CASSPQGANVLTF. As DNA, the CDR3 is TGTGCCAGCAGCCCGCAAGGGGCCAACGTCCTGACTTTC. Looking up the rest from reference TRBV7-9 and TRBJ2-6 gives the full variable domain: DTGVSQNPRHKITKRGQNVTFRCDPISEHNRLYWYRQTLGQGPEFLTYFQNEAQLEKSRLLSDRFSAERPKGSFSTLEIQRTEQGDSAMYLCASSPQGANVLTFGAGSRLTVL.

The V call is TRBV10-3, the J call TRBJ2-7; 7 bases line up with TRBD1. Trimming took 2 bases from V and 2 from J; bases not matched to a gene: 3. Germline V gives CDR1 ENHRY, CDR2 SYGVKD. The CDR3 has 14 residues. The CDR3 nucleotides read TGTGCCATCAGTGAGGGACAGGCGACCTACGAGCAGTACTTC. Protein: CAISEGQATYEQYF.

The chain couples TRBV10-3 to TRBJ2-2; 9 positions match TRBD1. V was clipped by 3 bases and J by 4 bases; unmatched bases: 12. The CDR3 is 18 residues long. Germline CDR1 reads ENHRY; CDR2 reads SYGVKD. CDR3 DNA sequence: TGTGCCATCAGTGAATTTAATGACAGGGGGGAAAGCACCGGGGAGCTGTTTTTT. Protein product: CAISEFNDRGESTGELFF.

This rearrangement joins TRBV9 to TRBJ2-3; a possible D gene is TRBD2 (5 bases). The V end was cut by 4 bases, the J end by 3 bases, with 12 bases between. This CDR3 comprises 14 residues. Germline CDR1 is SGDLS and CDR2 is YYNGEE. The CDR3 sequence: CASSPRSGTDTQYF. CDR3 nucleotide sequence: TGTGCCAGCAGCCCGAGATCGGGGACAGATACGCAGTATTTT.

In this sample, this clone turned up once. The rearrangement uses TRBV5-1 and TRBJ1-3; 8 nucleotides align to TRBD1. Trimming removed 2 bases from V and 4 bases from J; junction bases left unmatched: 5. The germline CDR1 and CDR2 sequences are SGHRS and YFSETQ. The CDR3 extends over 15 amino acids. The CDR3 DNA reads TGCGCCAGCAGCTTAGGACAGGGCCCCGGAAACACCATATATTTT. It is translated as CASSLGQGPGNTIYF.